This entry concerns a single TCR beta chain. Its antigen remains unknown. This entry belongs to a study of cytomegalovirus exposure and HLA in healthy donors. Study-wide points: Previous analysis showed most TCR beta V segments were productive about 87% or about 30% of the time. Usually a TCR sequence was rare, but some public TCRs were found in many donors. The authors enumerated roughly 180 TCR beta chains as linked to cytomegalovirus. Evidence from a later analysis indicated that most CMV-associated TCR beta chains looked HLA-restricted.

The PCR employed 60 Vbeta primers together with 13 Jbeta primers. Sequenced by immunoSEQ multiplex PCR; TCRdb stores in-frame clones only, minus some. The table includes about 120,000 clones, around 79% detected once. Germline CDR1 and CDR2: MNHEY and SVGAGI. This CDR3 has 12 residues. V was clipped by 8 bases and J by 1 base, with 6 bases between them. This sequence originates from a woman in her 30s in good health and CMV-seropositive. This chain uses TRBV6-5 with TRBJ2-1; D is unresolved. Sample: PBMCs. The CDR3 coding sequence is TGTGCCAGCGCCGGGTCCTACAATGAGCAGTTCTTC. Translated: CASAGSYNEQFF.